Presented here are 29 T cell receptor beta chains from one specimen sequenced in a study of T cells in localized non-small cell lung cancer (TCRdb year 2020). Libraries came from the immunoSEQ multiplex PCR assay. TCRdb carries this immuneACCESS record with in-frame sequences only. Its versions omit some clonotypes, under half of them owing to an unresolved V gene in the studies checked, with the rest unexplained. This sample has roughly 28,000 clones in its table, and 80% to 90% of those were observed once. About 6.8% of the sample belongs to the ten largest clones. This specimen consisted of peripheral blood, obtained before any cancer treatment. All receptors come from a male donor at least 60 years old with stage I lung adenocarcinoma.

The CDR3 DNA reads TGTGCCAGTAGTATAACCGGGGGGGGAGAGCAGTTCTTC. It codes for CASSITGGGEQFF. The J gene is TRBJ2-1, the V gene TRBV19; 8 bases fit TRBD2. The CDR3 extends over 13 amino acids. CDR1 and CDR2 from the germline V gene are LNHDA and SQIVND (reference sequence). V trimming: 2 bases; J trimming: 10 bases; junction bases outside the gene matches: 4.

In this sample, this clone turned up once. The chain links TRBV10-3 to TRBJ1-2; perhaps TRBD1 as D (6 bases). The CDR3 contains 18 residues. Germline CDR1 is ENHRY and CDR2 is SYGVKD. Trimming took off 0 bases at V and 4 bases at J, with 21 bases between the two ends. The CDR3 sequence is CAISESIGVQGIRYGYTF. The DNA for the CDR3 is TGTGCCATCAGTGAGTCGATAGGGGTCCAGGGGATACGCTATGGCTACACCTTC.

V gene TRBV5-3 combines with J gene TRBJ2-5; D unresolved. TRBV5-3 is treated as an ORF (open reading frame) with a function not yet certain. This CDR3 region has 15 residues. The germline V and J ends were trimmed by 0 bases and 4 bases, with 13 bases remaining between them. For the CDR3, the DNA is TGTGCCAGAAGCTTGGTAGCTAGGACGGGAGAGACCCAGTACTTC. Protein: CARSLVARTGETQYF.

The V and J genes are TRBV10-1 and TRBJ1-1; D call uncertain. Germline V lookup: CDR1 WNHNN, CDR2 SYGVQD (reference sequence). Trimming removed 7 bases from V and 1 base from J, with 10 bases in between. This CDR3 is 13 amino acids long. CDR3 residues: CASTAPGNTEAFF. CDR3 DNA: TGCGCCAGCACCGCCCCAGGGAACACTGAAGCTTTCTTT.

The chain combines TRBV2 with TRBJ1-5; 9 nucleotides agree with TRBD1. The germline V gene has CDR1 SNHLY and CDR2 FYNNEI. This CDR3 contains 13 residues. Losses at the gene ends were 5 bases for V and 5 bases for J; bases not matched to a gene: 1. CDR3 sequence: CASSWTGDQPQHF. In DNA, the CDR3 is TGTGCCAGCAGTTGGACAGGGGATCAGCCCCAGCATTTT.

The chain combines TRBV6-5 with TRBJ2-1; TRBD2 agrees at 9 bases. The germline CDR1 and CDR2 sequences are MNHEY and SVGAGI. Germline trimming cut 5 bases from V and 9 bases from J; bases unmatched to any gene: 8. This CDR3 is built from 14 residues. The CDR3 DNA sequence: TGTGCCAGCAGTCACCGGACTAGCGAGGGTGAGCAGTTCTTC. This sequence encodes CASSHRTSEGEQFF.

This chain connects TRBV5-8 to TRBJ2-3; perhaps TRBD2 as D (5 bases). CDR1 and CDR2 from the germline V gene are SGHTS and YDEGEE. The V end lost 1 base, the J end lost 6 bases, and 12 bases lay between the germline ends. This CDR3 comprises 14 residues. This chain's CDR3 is CASSLLLAADTQYF. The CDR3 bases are TGTGCCAGCAGCTTGTTGCTAGCAGCGGATACGCAGTATTTT.

The CDR3 spells CASSLEGTGELFF. DNA of the CDR3: TGTGCCAGCAGCTTAGAGGGGACCGGGGAGCTGTTTTTT. J is TRBJ2-2 and V is TRBV7-8; D possibly corresponds to TRBD1 (5 bases). Deletions cut 1 base from V and 5 bases from J, with 5 bases between. This CDR3 is built from 13 residues. Per germline, CDR1 SGHVS and CDR2 FQNEAQ.

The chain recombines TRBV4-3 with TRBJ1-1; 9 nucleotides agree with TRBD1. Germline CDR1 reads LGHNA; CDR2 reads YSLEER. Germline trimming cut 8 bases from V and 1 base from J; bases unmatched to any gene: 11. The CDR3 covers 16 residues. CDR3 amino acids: CASSDRGKIGNTEAFF. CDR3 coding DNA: TGCGCCAGCTCGGACAGGGGTAAGATTGGGAACACTGAAGCTTTCTTT.

The CDR3 DNA is TGCAGTGCTAGAGTTCGTAGGGAGCTGTTTTTT. This encodes CSARVRRELFF. The chain employs TRBV20-1 and TRBJ2-2, with no clear D. V was trimmed by 1 base and J by 9 bases, leaving 6 bases between them. This CDR3 comprises 11 residues. CDR1 DFQATT and CDR2 SNEGSKA come from the germline V gene (reference sequence).

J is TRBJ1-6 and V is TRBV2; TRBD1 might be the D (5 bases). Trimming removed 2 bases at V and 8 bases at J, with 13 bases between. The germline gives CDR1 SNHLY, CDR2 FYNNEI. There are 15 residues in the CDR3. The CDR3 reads CASSEHSQGDSPLHF. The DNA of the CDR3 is TGTGCCAGCAGTGAACATAGTCAGGGTGATTCACCCCTCCACTTT. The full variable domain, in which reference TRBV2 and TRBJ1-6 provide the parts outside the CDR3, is EPEVTQTPSHQVTQMGQEVILRCVPISNHLYFYWYRQILGQKVEFLVSFYNNEISEKSEIFDDQFSVERPDGSNFTLKIRSTKLEDSAMYFCASSEHSQGDSPLHFGNGTRLTVT.

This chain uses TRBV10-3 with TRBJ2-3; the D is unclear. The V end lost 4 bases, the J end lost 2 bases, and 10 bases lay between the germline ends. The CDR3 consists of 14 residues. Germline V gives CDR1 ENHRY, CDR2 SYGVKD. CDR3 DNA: TGTGCCATCAGTGGCTCTAGTTTCACAGATACGCAGTATTTT. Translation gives CAISGSSFTDTQYF.

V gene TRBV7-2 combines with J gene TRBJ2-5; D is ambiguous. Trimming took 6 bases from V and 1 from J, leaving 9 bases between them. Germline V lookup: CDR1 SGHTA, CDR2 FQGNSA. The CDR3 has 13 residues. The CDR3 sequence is CASSLTIQETQYF. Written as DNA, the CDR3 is TGTGCCAGCAGTTTAACGATCCAAGAGACCCAGTACTTC.

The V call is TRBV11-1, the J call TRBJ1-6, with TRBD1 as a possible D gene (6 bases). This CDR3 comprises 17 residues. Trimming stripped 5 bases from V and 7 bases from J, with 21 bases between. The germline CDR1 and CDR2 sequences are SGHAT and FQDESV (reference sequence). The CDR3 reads CASSTSDSSTLNSPLHF. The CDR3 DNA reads TGTGCCAGCAGCACGTCGGACAGCTCAACTTTAAATTCACCCCTCCACTTT.

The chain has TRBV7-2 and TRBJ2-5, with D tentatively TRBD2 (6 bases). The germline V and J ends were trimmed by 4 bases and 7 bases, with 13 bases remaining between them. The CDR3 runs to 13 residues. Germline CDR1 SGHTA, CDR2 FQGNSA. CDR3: CASSSDGGGTQYF. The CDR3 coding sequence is TGTGCCAGCAGCTCCGACGGGGGAGGGACCCAGTACTTC.

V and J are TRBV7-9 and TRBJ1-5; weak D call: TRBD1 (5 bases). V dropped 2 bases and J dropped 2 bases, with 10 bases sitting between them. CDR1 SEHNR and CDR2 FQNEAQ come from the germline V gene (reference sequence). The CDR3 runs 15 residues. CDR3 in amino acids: CASSLISGGNQPQHF. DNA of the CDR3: TGTGCCAGCAGCTTAATTTCGGGGGGCAATCAGCCCCAGCATTTT.

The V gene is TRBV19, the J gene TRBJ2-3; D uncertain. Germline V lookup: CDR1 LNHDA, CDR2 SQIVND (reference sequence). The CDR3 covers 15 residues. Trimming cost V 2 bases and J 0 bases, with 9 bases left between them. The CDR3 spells CASSIRSSSTDTQYF. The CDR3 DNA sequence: TGTGCCAGTAGTATAAGAAGCAGCAGCACAGATACGCAGTATTTT.

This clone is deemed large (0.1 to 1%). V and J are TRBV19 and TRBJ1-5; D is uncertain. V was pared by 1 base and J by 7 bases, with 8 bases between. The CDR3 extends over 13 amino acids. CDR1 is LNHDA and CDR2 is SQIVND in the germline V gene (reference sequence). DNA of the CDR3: TGTGCCAGTAGTATAGGCCTAGGACAGCCCCAGCATTTT. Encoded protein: CASSIGLGQPQHF.

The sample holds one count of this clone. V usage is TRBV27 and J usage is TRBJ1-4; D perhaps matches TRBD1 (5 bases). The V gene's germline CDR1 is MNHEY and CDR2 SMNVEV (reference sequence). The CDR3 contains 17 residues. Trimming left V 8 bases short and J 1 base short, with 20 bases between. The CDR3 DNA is TGTGCCAGCTTCCCGGTCCACGGGGGATTAACTAATGAAAAACTGTTTTTT. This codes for CASFPVHGGLTNEKLFF.

The CDR3 DNA reads TGTGCTAGTGGTTTCGGGGAGGAGACCCAGTACTTC. It codes for CASGFGEETQYF. The rearrangement uses TRBV12-5 and TRBJ2-5; TRBD2 might be the D (5 bases). V was trimmed by 3 bases and J by 5 bases, leaving 7 bases between them. The CDR3 contains 12 residues. Germline CDR1 LGHNT, CDR2 FRNRAP.

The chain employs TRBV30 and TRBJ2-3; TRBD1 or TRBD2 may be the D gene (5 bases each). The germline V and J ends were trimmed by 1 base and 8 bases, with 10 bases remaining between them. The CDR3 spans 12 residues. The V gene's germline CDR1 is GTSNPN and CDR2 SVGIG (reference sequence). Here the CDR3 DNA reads TGTGCCTGGAGTGACGAGGGGTTTACGCAGTATTTT. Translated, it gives CAWSDEGFTQYF.

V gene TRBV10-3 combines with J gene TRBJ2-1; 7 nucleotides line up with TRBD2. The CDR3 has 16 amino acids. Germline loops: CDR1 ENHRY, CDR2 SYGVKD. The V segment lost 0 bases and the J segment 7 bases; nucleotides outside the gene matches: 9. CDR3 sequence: CAISESRPGGKNEQFF. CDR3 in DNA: TGTGCCATCAGTGAGTCGAGGCCCGGGGGGAAGAATGAGCAGTTCTTC.

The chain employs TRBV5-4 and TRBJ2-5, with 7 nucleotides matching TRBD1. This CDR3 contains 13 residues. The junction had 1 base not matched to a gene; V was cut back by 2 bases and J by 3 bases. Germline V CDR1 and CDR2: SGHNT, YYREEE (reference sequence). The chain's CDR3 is CASSFQGEETQYF. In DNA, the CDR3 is TGTGCCAGCAGCTTCCAGGGGGAAGAGACCCAGTACTTC.

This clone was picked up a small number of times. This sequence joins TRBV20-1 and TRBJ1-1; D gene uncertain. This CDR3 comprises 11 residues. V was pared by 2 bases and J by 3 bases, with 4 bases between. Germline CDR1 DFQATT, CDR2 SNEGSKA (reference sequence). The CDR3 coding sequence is TGCAGTGCTAGAACCGACACTGAAGCTTTCTTT. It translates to CSARTDTEAFF.

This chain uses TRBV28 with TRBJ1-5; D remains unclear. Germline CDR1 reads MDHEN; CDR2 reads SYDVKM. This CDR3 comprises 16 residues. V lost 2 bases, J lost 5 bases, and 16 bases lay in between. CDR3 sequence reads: CASSLPQILLYQPQHF. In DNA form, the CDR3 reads TGTGCCAGCAGTTTACCCCAAATCCTGCTCTATCAGCCCCAGCATTTT.

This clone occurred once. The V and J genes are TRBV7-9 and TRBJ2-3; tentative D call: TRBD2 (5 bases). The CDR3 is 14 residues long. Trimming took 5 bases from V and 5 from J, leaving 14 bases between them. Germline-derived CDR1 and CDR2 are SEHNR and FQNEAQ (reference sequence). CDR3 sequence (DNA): TGTGCCAGCAGCCTAGAGGGCGCGGGAGATACGCAGTATTTT. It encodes CASSLEGAGDTQYF.

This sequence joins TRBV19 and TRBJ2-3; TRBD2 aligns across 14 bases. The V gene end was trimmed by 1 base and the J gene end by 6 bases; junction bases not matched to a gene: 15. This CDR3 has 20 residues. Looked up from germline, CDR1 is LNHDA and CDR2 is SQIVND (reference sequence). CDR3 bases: TGTGCCAGTAGTATAGGAACGGGACTAGCGGGGGCACGACGGTCCGATACGCAGTATTTT. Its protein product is CASSIGTGLAGARRSDTQYF.

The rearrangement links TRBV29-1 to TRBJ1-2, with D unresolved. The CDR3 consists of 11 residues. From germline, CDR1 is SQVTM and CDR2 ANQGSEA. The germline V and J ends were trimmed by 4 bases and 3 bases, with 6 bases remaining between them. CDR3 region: CSVVVDYGYTF. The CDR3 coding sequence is TGCAGCGTTGTCGTCGACTATGGCTACACCTTC. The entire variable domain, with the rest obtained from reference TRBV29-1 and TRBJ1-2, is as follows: SAVISQKPSRDICQRGTSLTIQCQVDSQVTMMFWYRQQPGQSLTLIATANQGSEATYESGFVIDKFPISRPNLTFSTLTVSNMSPEDSSIYLCSVVVDYGYTFGSGTRLTVV.

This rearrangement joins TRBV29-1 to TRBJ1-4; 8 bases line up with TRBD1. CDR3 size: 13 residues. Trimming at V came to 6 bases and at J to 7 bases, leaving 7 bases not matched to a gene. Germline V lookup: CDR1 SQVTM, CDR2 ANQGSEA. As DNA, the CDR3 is TGCAGCGTCTACAGGGGGGATACTGAAAAACTGTTTTTT. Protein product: CSVYRGDTEKLFF.